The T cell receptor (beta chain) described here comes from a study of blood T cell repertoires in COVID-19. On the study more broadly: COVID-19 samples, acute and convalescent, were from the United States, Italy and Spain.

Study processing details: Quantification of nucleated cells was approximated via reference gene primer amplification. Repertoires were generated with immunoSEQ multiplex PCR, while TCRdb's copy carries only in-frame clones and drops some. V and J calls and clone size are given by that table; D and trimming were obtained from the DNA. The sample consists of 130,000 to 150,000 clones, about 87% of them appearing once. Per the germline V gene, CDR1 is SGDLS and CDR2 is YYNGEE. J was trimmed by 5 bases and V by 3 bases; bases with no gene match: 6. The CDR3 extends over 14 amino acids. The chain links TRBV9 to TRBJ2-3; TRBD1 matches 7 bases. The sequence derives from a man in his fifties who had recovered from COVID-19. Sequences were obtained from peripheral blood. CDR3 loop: CASSDGDREDTQYF. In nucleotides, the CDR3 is TGTGCCAGCAGCGACGGGGACAGAGAAGATACGCAGTATTTT.